This entry lists 26 T cell receptor beta chains sequenced from one sample in a study of shared T cell receptors in the human thymus. TCRdb's copy holds only in-frame clones and misses some; the assay was immunoSEQ multiplex PCR. The table lists approximately 400,000 clones, 85% to 95% of them singletons, with approximately 0.018% in the top ten. Source material: thymocytes. These receptors were collected from a human donor.

The chain couples TRBV7-6 to TRBJ2-1, with 10 positions matching TRBD2. CDR3 size: 15 residues. V was clipped by 6 bases and J by 5 bases; unmatched bases: 7. The germline CDR1 and CDR2 sequences are SGHVS and FNYEAQ. CDR3 DNA: TGTGCCAGCAGGGATAGCGGGAGGACCAACAATGAGCAGTTCTTC. Encoded protein: CASRDSGRTNNEQFF. The whole variable domain, filled in from reference TRBV7-6 and TRBJ2-1, reads GAGVSQSPRYKVTKRGQDVALRCDPISGHVSLYWYRQALGQGPEFLTYFNYEAQQDKSGLPNDRFSAERPEGSISTLTIQRTEQRDSAMYRCASRDSGRTNNEQFFGPGTRLTVL.

Here the CDR3 reads CASSKGLCGQGSNQPQHF. In DNA form, the CDR3 reads TGTGCCAGCAGCAAAGGGCTATGCGGACAGGGCAGCAATCAGCCCCAGCATTTT. This sequence joins TRBV21-1 and TRBJ1-5; the tabulated D call, TRBD1, remains unverified against the DNA. TRBV21-1 is a recognized pseudogene. The CDR3 is 18 amino acids.

This chain connects TRBV9 to TRBJ2-3; the D gene is possibly TRBD2 (6 bases). The germline V gene has CDR1 SGDLS and CDR2 YYNGEE. V was cut by 0 bases and J by 2 bases, with 16 bases left in between. The CDR3 consists of 17 residues. CDR3 in DNA: TGTGCCAGCAGCGTAGGGAGGGCGGGGTCAACCACAGATACGCAGTATTTT. Residues: CASSVGRAGSTTDTQYF.

Of note for this clone: A junction boundary mismatches the germline segment, possibly from a read error. The V call is TRBV28, the J call TRBJ2-7, with TRBD1 matching over 10 bases. Germline V gene lookup returns CDR1 MDHEN and CDR2 SYDVKM. The CDR3 loop spans 15 amino acids. The CDR3 DNA is TGTGCCAGCAGATATCGGACAGGGGGGTCCTACGAGCAGTGCTTC. Protein: CASRYRTGGSYEQCF.

V gene TRBV30 combines with J gene TRBJ2-7; 7 nucleotides match TRBD1. The ends lost 1 base at V and 2 bases at J; junction bases unmatched: 8. This CDR3 has 15 amino acids. From germline, CDR1 is GTSNPN and CDR2 SVGIG (reference sequence). CDR3 residues: CAWSGDSGRAYEQYF. The CDR3 DNA is TGTGCCTGGAGTGGGGACAGCGGACGAGCCTACGAGCAGTACTTC.

The CDR3 loop reads CASSSHGPSYNEQFF. CDR3 sequence (DNA): TGTGCCAGCAGTTCCCACGGACCCTCCTACAATGAGCAGTTCTTC. The V and J genes are TRBV27 and TRBJ2-1; unclear D gene. Germline lookup yields CDR1 MNHEY and CDR2 SMNVEV (reference sequence). Trimming took 4 bases from V and 0 from J, leaving 10 bases between them. The CDR3 is 15 residues long.

The chain joins TRBV7-9 to TRBJ2-7; maybe TRBD1 (5 bases). Germline CDR1 reads SEHNR; CDR2 reads FQNEAQ (reference sequence). V lost 0 bases to trimming and J lost 0 bases, with 9 bases between them. This CDR3 is built from 15 residues. As DNA, the CDR3 is TGTGCCAGCAGCTTAGCGCAGGGCGTCTCCTACGAGCAGTACTTC. Translating it yields CASSLAQGVSYEQYF.

The chain uses TRBV20-1 and TRBJ2-7; D remains ambiguous. CDR1 is DFQATT, CDR2 SNEGSKA, per germline (reference sequence). This CDR3 is 11 amino acids long. The V end lost 4 bases, the J end lost 5 bases, and 9 bases lay between the germline ends. The CDR3 region has the DNA TGCAGTGCTACGAGACTTAACGAGCAGTACTTC. This sequence encodes CSATRLNEQYF.

The chain uses TRBV5-4 and TRBJ2-1; 7 bases agree with TRBD2. The CDR3 loop spans 15 amino acids. V lost 2 bases to trimming and J lost 3 bases; unmatched junction nucleotides: 5. CDR1 is SGHNT, CDR2 YYREEE, per germline (reference sequence). In DNA, the CDR3 is TGTGCCAGCAGCTTATATCCTAGCGGCTACAATGAGCAGTTCTTC. Translated, it gives CASSLYPSGYNEQFF.

The chain links TRBV29-1 to TRBJ2-1; either TRBD1 or TRBD2 may fit D (5 bases each). Between the trimmed V and J ends, which lost 4 bases and 8 bases, there was a span of 21 bases. The CDR3 is made up of 15 amino acids. CDR1 SQVTM and CDR2 ANQGSEA come from the germline V gene. This CDR3 is CSVGPNLGVQHEQFF. The CDR3 region has the DNA TGCAGCGTTGGACCAAACCTGGGGGTACAACATGAGCAGTTCTTC.

Comments on this clone: This is likely a read error, given that the CDR3 carries no conserved phenylalanine or tryptophan at its end. It is unclear where the CDR3 begins or ends on the DNA, so no DNA is shown, and the CDR3 is as TCRdb lists it. This chain links TRBV20-1 with TRBJ1-2; the D call in the table, TRBD1, was not verified against the DNA. The CDR3 spans 9 residues, counting both ends. CDR1 is DFQATT, CDR2 SNEGSKA, per germline (reference sequence). CDR3 region: CSARHSWQD.

The rearrangement links TRBV11-2 to TRBJ2-3; 7 nucleotides agree with TRBD2. With 7 bases clipped from V and 2 bases from J, the junction kept 12 bases outside the gene matches. The CDR3 is 16 residues long. CDR1 and CDR2 from the germline V gene are SGHAT and FQNNGV. The CDR3 spells CASTASGNWDTDTQYF. DNA of the CDR3: TGTGCCAGCACCGCCAGCGGGAATTGGGACACAGATACGCAGTATTTT.

This clone was observed a single time. This sequence joins TRBV28 and TRBJ1-5; tentative D call: TRBD1 (6 bases). CDR3 size: 17 residues. Germline V CDR1 and CDR2: MDHEN, SYDVKM. The V gene lost 3 bases and the J gene lost 2 bases, with 17 bases spanning the gap. The CDR3 DNA reads TGTGCCAGCAGTTTTTTGCAGGGGAGGATTGGCAATCAGCCCCAGCATTTT. Its protein is CASSFLQGRIGNQPQHF.

The chain is built from TRBV2 and TRBJ1-5; 7 nucleotides align to TRBD1. Germline V CDR1 and CDR2: SNHLY, FYNNEI. V shed 3 bases and J 10 bases; nucleotides not matched to a gene: 9. The CDR3 has 14 amino acids. The CDR3 DNA reads as TGTGCCAGCAGTGATTTACAGGGGCGCCAACCCCAGCATTTT. This translates into CASSDLQGRQPQHF.

The rearrangement uses TRBV6-1 and TRBJ1-1; 8 bases fit TRBD1. With V trimmed by 4 bases and J by 2 bases, 6 bases remained unmatched. The germline V gene has CDR1 MNHNS and CDR2 SASEGT. The length of the CDR3 is 15 residues. This CDR3 reads CASSVPRGRNTEAFF. CDR3 bases: TGTGCCAGCAGTGTTCCCAGGGGGCGAAACACTGAAGCTTTCTTT.

The V gene is TRBV5-4, the J gene TRBJ1-1; 7 nucleotides match TRBD1. Trimming removed 0 bases from V and 3 bases from J; junction bases left unmatched: 20. Germline V gives CDR1 SGHNT, CDR2 YYREEE (reference sequence). The CDR3 length is 20 residues. CDR3 in amino acids: CASSLAGPRSWEGADTEAFF. The CDR3 nucleotides are TGTGCCAGCAGCTTGGCTGGCCCCCGCTCTTGGGAGGGGGCCGACACTGAAGCTTTCTTT. Using reference TRBV5-4 and TRBJ1-1 for the parts outside the CDR3, the full variable domain is ETGVTQSPTHLIKTRGQQVTLRCSSQSGHNTVSWYQQALGQGPQFIFQYYREEENGRGNFPPRFSGLQFPNYSSELNVNALELDDSALYLCASSLAGPRSWEGADTEAFFGQGTRLTVV.

This clone was recorded once. The chain couples TRBV27 to TRBJ1-5, with unresolved D. Germline lookup yields CDR1 MNHEY and CDR2 SMNVEV (reference sequence). The CDR3 runs 13 residues. V was trimmed by 5 bases and J by 4 bases, leaving 9 bases between them. CDR3 amino acids: CASSIRPNQPQHF. As DNA, the CDR3 is TGTGCCAGCAGTATAAGGCCGAATCAGCCCCAGCATTTT.

This clone was detected only a few times. The chain has TRBV7-8 and TRBJ2-6; no reliable D call. Looked up from germline, CDR1 is SGHVS and CDR2 is FQNEAQ. V lost 4 bases to trimming and J lost 0 bases, with 7 bases between them. The CDR3 is 15 residues long. In nucleotides, the CDR3 is TGTGCCAGCAGCTCTTGCGGCTCTGGGGCCAACGTCCTGACTTTC. The encoded protein is CASSSCGSGANVLTF.

The table lists this clone with a count of one. J is TRBJ2-5 and V is TRBV5-1; TRBD1 agrees at 7 bases. Germline trimming cut 0 bases from V and 1 base from J; bases unmatched to any gene: 3. CDR3 length: 15 amino acids. Germline V CDR1 and CDR2: SGHRS, YFSETQ. The CDR3 DNA follows: TGCGCCAGCAGCTTGGAGGGGGCCCCCCAAGAGACCCAGTACTTC. Protein: CASSLEGAPQETQYF.

The rearrangement uses TRBV28 and TRBJ2-4; possible D gene TRBD2, 7 bases. The V gene's germline CDR1 is MDHEN and CDR2 SYDVKM. Trimming pared 8 bases from V and 3 bases from J, leaving 23 bases between. The CDR3 totals 17 residues. CDR3 coding DNA: TGTGCCAGCCCTAAGCGTAGGGGGGGGGTAGGCAAAAACATTCAGTACTTC. Its protein product is CASPKRRGGVGKNIQYF. Complete variable domain (other parts from reference TRBV28 and TRBJ2-4): DVKVTQSSRYLVKRTGEKVFLECVQDMDHENMFWYRQDPGLGLRLIYFSYDVKMKEKGDIPEGYSVSREKKERFSLILESASTNQTSMYLCASPKRRGGVGKNIQYFGAGTRLSVL.

The chain combines TRBV28 with TRBJ1-5; D call uncertain. The CDR3 length is 13 residues. The V end was cut by 2 bases, the J end by 6 bases, with 8 bases between. CDR1 MDHEN and CDR2 SYDVKM come from the germline V gene. The DNA for the CDR3 is TGTGCCAGCAGTTTAACCGGGATTCAGCCCCAGCATTTT. Protein: CASSLTGIQPQHF.

The gene calls are TRBV7-2 and TRBJ2-7, with TRBD2 matching 7 bases. V shed 2 bases, J shed 3 bases, and the junction held 10 bases outside the gene matches. The germline CDR1 and CDR2 sequences are SGHTA and FQGNSA. CDR3 length: 16 residues. This CDR3 is CASSLKLGREVYEQYF. The CDR3 DNA reads TGTGCCAGCAGCTTAAAATTAGGCCGGGAGGTCTACGAGCAGTACTTC.

The rearrangement uses TRBV7-2 and TRBJ1-3; no reliable D call. Germline CDR1 SGHTA, CDR2 FQGNSA. Trimming removed 7 bases at V and 0 bases at J, with 10 bases between. The CDR3 is 14 residues long. CDR3 amino acids: CASIPLYSGNTIYF. DNA of the CDR3: TGTGCCAGCATACCATTATACTCTGGAAACACCATATATTTT.

The rearrangement joins TRBV14 to TRBJ1-3, with a possible D match to TRBD1 (6 bases). The CDR3 extends over 16 amino acids. V lost 1 base, J lost 4 bases, and 14 bases lay in between. Germline V gene sequence: CDR1 SGHDN, CDR2 FVKESK. CDR3 DNA sequence: TGTGCCAGCAGCCAAGGGCGAGGGGGGAAAGGAAACACCATATATTTT. Amino acid sequence: CASSQGRGGKGNTIYF.

This clone showed up just once. The chain employs TRBV2 and TRBJ2-3; D possibly corresponds to TRBD2 (7 bases). Trimming left V 7 bases short and J 3 bases short, with 26 bases between. Germline CDR1 reads SNHLY; CDR2 reads FYNNEI. This CDR3 comprises 18 residues. This CDR3 reads CASTPHYRVGGGTDTQYF. Written as DNA, the CDR3 is TGTGCCAGCACCCCACATTACAGGGTGGGAGGGGGTACAGATACGCAGTATTTT.

The CDR3 sequence is CASSFLQGFMNTEAFF. As DNA, the CDR3 is TGTGCCAGCAGTTTCCTGCAGGGTTTCATGAACACTGAAGCTTTCTTT. The chain carries TRBV28 and TRBJ1-1, with TRBD1 as a possible D gene (5 bases). The V end was cut by 3 bases, the J end by 0 bases, with 14 bases between. The CDR3 totals 16 residues. The germline CDR1 and CDR2 sequences are MDHEN and SYDVKM.